The rows below give T cell receptor beta chains drawn from one sample of a study of cytomegalovirus exposure and HLA in healthy donors. The table came from immunoSEQ multiplex PCR; TCRdb's copy has only in-frame clones and leaves some out. The sample yields about 120,000 clones, approximately 80% seen once. The source material was PBMCs. These receptors were taken from a man aged 30-40 years in good health and CMV-seropositive. Both conserved end residues are part of each CDR3. D genes are given only for firm matches. Size is stated for part of the rows, as once, few or many counts, or as a class when the clone is expanded.

>NA|TRBV5-8|NA|TRBJ2-7
TGTGCCAGCAGCTTTAGGGGGTACGAGCAGTACTTC
CASSFRGYEQYF
>NA|TRBV9|once|TRBJ1-1
TGTGCCAGCAGCGTCTCTGTTGGTAGAGGGATGAACACTGAAGCTTTCTTT
CASSVSVGRGMNTEAFF
>NA|TRBV27|NA|TRBJ1-1
TGTGCCAGCAGTTTCGGGGGTGGGGATACTGAAGCTTTCTTT
CASSFGGGDTEAFF
>NA|TRBV4-2|once|TRBJ2-7
TGTGCCAGCAGCCAAGATTTACAATACTACGAGCAGTACTTC
CASSQDLQYYEQYF
>TRBD2|TRBV11-3|NA|TRBJ2-3
TGTGCCAGCAGCTCCGGACTAGCGGGACCGGATACGCAGTATTTT
CASSSGLAGPDTQYF
>TRBD2|TRBV7-8|NA|TRBJ2-5
TGTGCCAGCACCCGGACTAGCGGGAGCGCCGAGTACTTC
CASTRTSGSAEYF
>NA|TRBV27|once|TRBJ2-7
TGTGCCAGCAGTTTGTCTGGGGCGCATTTCGAGCAGTACTTC
CASSLSGAHFEQYF
>NA|TRBV7-8|NA|TRBJ2-7
TGTGCCAGCAGTAATTTCCCGGGGAGTTCTTCCTACGAGCAGTACTTC
CASSNFPGSSSYEQYF
>NA|TRBV10-1|NA|TRBJ2-3
TGCGCCAGCAGTGAGTCCCGGGGCACAGATACGCAGTATTTT
CASSESRGTDTQYF
>TRBD1|TRBV5-8|NA|TRBJ2-5
TGTGCCAGCAGCCCGCGAGCCCGGGACAGGGGGCCTCAAGAGACCCAGTACTTC
CASSPRARDRGPQETQYF
>NA|TRBV18|once|TRBJ2-5
TGTGCCAGCTCACCGACAGGCCCCGAGACCCAGTACTTC
CASSPTGPETQYF
>TRBD1|TRBV6-5|few|TRBJ1-1
TGTGCCAGCAGTCCGACAGGGGTCCCTGAAGCTTTCTTT
CASSPTGVPEAFF
>NA|TRBV27|NA|TRBJ2-1
TGTGCCAGCAGCCTACCTCCGGGTGAGCAGTTCTTC
CASSLPPGEQFF
>NA|TRBV9|few|TRBJ2-1
TGTGCCAGCAGCGTGGAGGGGGCCCCGGGGATCAATGAGCAGTTCTTC
CASSVEGAPGINEQFF
>NA|TRBV6-5|NA|TRBJ1-2
TGTGCCAGCGCCCGGGACATAGCTAACTATGGCTACACCTTC
CASARDIANYGYTF
>NA|TRBV19|NA|TRBJ2-6
TGTGCCAGTAGTACAGGGGTTTTTGGGGCCAACGTCCTGACTTTC
CASSTGVFGANVLTF
>NA|TRBV2|NA|TRBJ2-1
TGTGCCAGCAGAGGGGGCTACAATGAGCAGTTCTTC
CASRGGYNEQFF
>TRBD2|TRBV6-1|NA|TRBJ2-1
TGTGCCAGCAGTGAACTCGACGGGAGCGGGGATGAGCAGTTCTTC
CASSELDGSGDEQFF
>NA|TRBV9|NA|TRBJ1-1
TGTGCCAGCAGCGTAGATCCAGGGAGGGCCACTGAAGCTTTCTTT
CASSVDPGRATEAFF
>NA|TRBV5-4|NA|TRBJ2-1
TGTGCCAGCGGAACAGGGATCAGCAATGAGCAGTTCTTC
CASGTGISNEQFF
>TRBD2|TRBV19|NA|TRBJ2-1
TGTGCCAGTAGTACCGGACTAGCGGAGCAGTTCTTC
CASSTGLAEQFF
>TRBD2|TRBV5-1|NA|TRBJ2-7
TGCGCCAGCAGTCGGCTAGCGGGAGAAGGGTCCTACGAGCAGTACTTC
CASSRLAGEGSYEQYF
>NA|TRBV7-9|NA|TRBJ2-1
TGTGCCAGCAGCCTCCAACCCGGGACAAACAATGAGCAGTTCTTC
CASSLQPGTNNEQFF
>TRBD1|TRBV30|NA|TRBJ1-5
TGTGCCTGGAATACAGGGGACAGGAACAATCAGCCCCAGCATTTT
CAWNTGDRNNQPQHF
>TRBD2|TRBV27|NA|TRBJ2-1
TGTGCCAGCAGCACTAGCGGATCCTACAATGAGCAGTTCTTC
CASSTSGSYNEQFF
>TRBD2|TRBV5-5|NA|TRBJ2-3
TGTGCCAGCAGCTTGGTGTCTAGCGGGAGCCAAGATACGCAGTATTTT
CASSLVSSGSQDTQYF
>NA|TRBV7-2|NA|TRBJ1-2
TGTGCCAGCAGCCGCCGGGGGGGCGCGGATGGCTACACCTTC
CASSRRGGADGYTF
>NA|TRBV5-5|NA|TRBJ1-3
TGTGCCAGCAGCTGGGGCCCCGCTCTCTTACCTGGAAACACCATATATTTT
CASSWGPALLPGNTIYF
>NA|TRBV5-1|once|TRBJ1-5
TGCGCCAGCAGCTTGGGACAGAGCAATCAGCCCCAGCATTTT
CASSLGQSNQPQHF
>NA|TRBV7-6|NA|TRBJ1-1
TGTGCCAGCAGCATCGGGGGAGCGAACACTGAAGCTTTCTTT
CASSIGGANTEAFF
>NA|TRBV30|NA|TRBJ1-5
TGTGCCTGGAGATCCCCATGGGCAGTCAATCAGCCCCAGCATTTT
CAWRSPWAVNQPQHF
>NA|TRBV5-1|NA|TRBJ1-2
TGCGCCAGCAGCTTGGTAGGGGGTATGGATGGCTACACCTTC
CASSLVGGMDGYTF
>NA|TRBV15|NA|TRBJ1-1
TGTGCCACCAGCAGAGACAGGGGAATCACTGAAGCTTTCTTT
CATSRDRGITEAFF
>TRBD1|TRBV30|NA|TRBJ1-5
TGTGCCTGGAGTAGGGACAGAGGTCCAGCCGGCAATCAGCCCCAGCATTTT
CAWSRDRGPAGNQPQHF
>TRBD1|TRBV29-1|NA|TRBJ1-1
TGCAGCGCCTCAGGGGGCACGGGGTTGAACACTGAAGCTTTCTTT
CSASGGTGLNTEAFF
>TRBD1|TRBV7-8|once|TRBJ2-7
TGTGCCAGCAGCCCCGGACAGGGCCTTTACGAGCAGTACTTC
CASSPGQGLYEQYF
>TRBD2|TRBV27|NA|TRBJ2-5
TGTGCCAGCAGTCAGTTCAGGGGGTCACTAGCGGGAGGACAAGAGACCCAGTACTTC
CASSQFRGSLAGGQETQYF
>TRBD2|TRBV7-9|NA|TRBJ2-3
TGTGCCAGCAGCTTACTAGCGGGAGGAACAGATACGCAGTATTTT
CASSLLAGGTDTQYF
>NA|TRBV15|NA|TRBJ2-3
TGTGCCACCAGCAGAGTTGAATCAGGGACTAGCACAGATACGCAGTATTTT
CATSRVESGTSTDTQYF
>NA|TRBV9|NA|TRBJ2-2
TGTGCCAGCAGCGTAGGCCCAGGGGGGCTTCCCGGGGAGCTGTTTTTT
CASSVGPGGLPGELFF
>NA|TRBV5-4|NA|TRBJ1-1
TGTGCCAGCACCGGGGGGGAGAACACTGAAGCTTTCTTT
CASTGGENTEAFF
>TRBD2|TRBV4-1|NA|TRBJ2-7
TGCGCCAGCAGCCAACCCACCCTACTAGCGGGAGCCTCCTACGAGCAGTACTTC
CASSQPTLLAGASYEQYF
>NA|TRBV29-1|few|TRBJ1-2
TGCAGCGTTGAAGCCCGGGAAGGCTACACCTTC
CSVEAREGYTF
>TRBD2|TRBV4-1|NA|TRBJ2-7
TGCGCCAGCAGCCTAAGACTAGCGGGAGATAACGAGCAGTACTTC
CASSLRLAGDNEQYF
>NA|TRBV6-1|once|TRBJ2-2
TGTGCCAGCAGTCCCCCGACTATTACCACCGGGGAGCTGTTTTTT
CASSPPTITTGELFF
>TRBD1|TRBV19|NA|TRBJ2-1
TGTGCCACGACGGGGACAGGGGATTACAATGAGCAGTTCTTC
CATTGTGDYNEQFF
>TRBD1|TRBV10-3|few|TRBJ1-5
TGTGCCATCAGCCAGGGGGTAGGGGAACAGCCCCAGCATTTT
CAISQGVGEQPQHF